The 23 T cell receptor beta chains listed next were all sequenced from one sample in a study of T cells after yellow fever vaccination. TCRdb ran MiXCR on the 5' RACE reads and lists one entry per CDR3 protein. Here the sample spans hundreds of thousands of distinct CDR3 sequences, roughly 12% being singletons. The sequencing here drew on PBMCs, taken on the day of the yellow fever booster vaccination. These receptors were taken from a man aged 30-40 years who received the YFV17D yellow fever vaccine.

This clonotype was observed many times. The rearrangement joins TRBV27 to TRBJ2-7; 9 bases line up with TRBD2. Per germline, CDR1 MNHEY and CDR2 SMNVEV (reference sequence). The CDR3 totals 13 residues. The V gene end was trimmed by 8 bases and the J gene end by 6 bases; junction bases not matched to a gene: 8. The CDR3 DNA is TGTGCCAGCTCCCGAGCGGGAGGCTCCGAGCAGTACTTC. It is translated as CASSRAGGSEQYF.

The chain is built from TRBV27 and TRBJ2-2; D is possibly TRBD2 (5 bases). The V and J ends lost 6 bases and 2 bases respectively, with 7 bases between them. This CDR3 contains 13 residues. Germline lookup yields CDR1 MNHEY and CDR2 SMNVEV (reference sequence). CDR3 nucleotide sequence: TGTGCCAGCAGACGGGAAAACACCGGGGAGCTGTTTTTT. Translation gives CASRRENTGELFF.

The genes are TRBV20-1 and TRBJ2-7; D possibly uses TRBD1 or TRBD2 (5 bases each). This CDR3 has 15 amino acids. V gave up 4 bases and J gave up 1 base, with 17 bases separating them. Germline V gives CDR1 DFQATT, CDR2 SNEGSKA (reference sequence). The CDR3 region is CSAISGPERSYEQYF. CDR3 DNA: TGCAGTGCTATTTCGGGACCGGAGAGGTCCTACGAGCAGTACTTC.

Many counts were recorded for this clonotype. This chain uses TRBV24-1 with TRBJ2-1; D perhaps matches TRBD1 (5 bases). V was clipped by 1 base and J by 6 bases, with 12 bases between them. Germline V gene sequence: CDR1 KGHDR, CDR2 SFDVKD. The CDR3 spans 15 residues. CDR3 sequence: CATSDFGVGPNEQFF. The CDR3 region has the DNA TGTGCCACCAGTGATTTTGGGGTGGGGCCCAATGAGCAGTTCTTC.

This clonotype was seen only a few times. The V call is TRBV20-1, the J call TRBJ1-1; maybe TRBD1 (5 bases). Trimming cost V 2 bases and J 7 bases, with 14 bases left between them. Germline CDR1 reads DFQATT; CDR2 reads SNEGSKA (reference sequence). The CDR3 runs 13 residues. CDR3: CSARLGAAGEAFF. In nucleotides, the CDR3 is TGCAGTGCTAGATTAGGGGCAGCGGGTGAAGCTTTCTTT.

This clonotype has just a few counts. The junction departs from germline at one end; a sequencing error may be responsible. The CDR3 loop is CASSSSGRGQTF. CDR3 in DNA: TGTGCCAGCAGTTCTAGCGGGAGGGGCCAAACCTTC. This sequence joins TRBV6-2 or TRBV6-3 and TRBJ2-1; the match to TRBD2 covers 12 bases. CDR1 is MNHEY and CDR2 is SVGEGT in the germline V gene. The CDR3 consists of 12 residues.

The J gene is TRBJ2-3, the V gene TRBV20-1; 7 bases map to TRBD2. This CDR3 has 13 residues. With V trimmed by 6 bases and J by 2 bases, 5 bases remained unmatched. Looked up from germline, CDR1 is DFQATT and CDR2 is SNEGSKA (reference sequence). CDR3 nucleotides: TGCAGTGCCCGACTAGCCGTCACAGATACGCAGTATTTT. Translating gives CSARLAVTDTQYF.

The chain links TRBV20-1 to TRBJ2-2; D gene unclear. The CDR3 covers 12 residues. V lost 6 bases and J 7 bases, leaving 12 bases between the germline ends. Per the germline V gene, CDR1 is DFQATT and CDR2 is SNEGSKA (reference sequence). The CDR3 here is CSAQPLFGELFF. CDR3 bases: TGCAGTGCCCAACCCCTTTTCGGGGAGCTGTTTTTT.

This clonotype was observed a handful of times. V is TRBV3-1 and J is TRBJ1-1; no clear D. Between the trimmed V and J ends, which lost 0 bases and 11 bases, there was a span of 7 bases. The germline CDR1 and CDR2 sequences are LGHDT and YNNKEL (reference sequence). CDR3 size: 11 residues. CDR3 DNA: TGTGCCAGCAGCCAAGATCGGGCGGCTTTCTTT. It yields the protein CASSQDRAAFF.

This clonotype was seen only a few times. The chain couples TRBV5-5 to TRBJ2-7, with TRBD1 matching over 9 bases. Germline V gives CDR1 SGHKS, CDR2 YYEKEE (reference sequence). The CDR3 totals 16 residues. V lost 4 bases, J lost 3 bases, and 11 bases stayed unmatched. CDR3 in amino acids: CASSRTGAGSLYEQYF. For the CDR3, the DNA is TGTGCCAGCAGCCGGACAGGGGCCGGGAGCCTCTACGAGCAGTACTTC.

V and J are TRBV20-1 and TRBJ1-1; 10 bases map to TRBD1. Germline V CDR1 and CDR2: DFQATT, SNEGSKA (reference sequence). CDR3 size: 14 residues. V dropped 5 bases and J dropped 7; count of bases not matched to a gene: 10. The CDR3 reads CSASRQGARGEAFF. In nucleotides, the CDR3 is TGCAGTGCTTCCCGACAGGGGGCGCGGGGTGAAGCTTTCTTT.

The chain couples TRBV20-1 to TRBJ2-3; 8 positions agree with TRBD1. The CDR3 sequence is 19 residues long. Looked up from germline, CDR1 is DFQATT and CDR2 is SNEGSKA (reference sequence). V lost 4 bases, J lost 0 bases, and 18 bases stayed unmatched. The CDR3 DNA follows: TGCAGTGCTACTACAGGGGGAGGTCGTGGCGCCGTAAGCACAGATACGCAGTATTTT. This translates into CSATTGGGRGAVSTDTQYF.

The V and J genes are TRBV15 and TRBJ2-1; D uncertain. V lost 0 bases and J lost 8, with 11 bases in between. CDR1 is LNHNV, CDR2 YYDKDF, per germline (reference sequence). The CDR3 covers 14 residues. CDR3 bases: TGTGCCACCAGCAGAGAAGGTAGCTCAGATGAGCAGTTCTTC. The encoded protein is CATSREGSSDEQFF.

This sequence joins TRBV7-2 and TRBJ2-7; D is possibly TRBD1 or TRBD2 (6 bases each). Per germline, CDR1 SGHTA and CDR2 FQGNSA. Deletions cut 10 bases from V and 5 bases from J, with 21 bases between. This CDR3 is 14 amino acids long. The CDR3: CATRRDTGSHEQYF. DNA of the CDR3: TGTGCCACCCGGAGGGACACAGGGTCCCACGAGCAGTACTTC.

This clonotype was detected a few times. The V gene is TRBV20-1, the J gene TRBJ2-1; 8 bases map to TRBD2. The trim removed 5 bases at V and 8 bases at J, leaving 11 bases unmatched. Per the germline V gene, CDR1 is DFQATT and CDR2 is SNEGSKA (reference sequence). The length of the CDR3 is 14 residues. The CDR3 is CSAPTALAGHEQFF. Here the CDR3 DNA reads TGCAGTGCTCCAACCGCCTTAGCGGGACATGAGCAGTTCTTC.

A few counts support this clonotype. The V and J genes are TRBV20-1 and TRBJ2-2, with D perhaps TRBD2 (6 bases). Germline V CDR1 and CDR2: DFQATT, SNEGSKA (reference sequence). The CDR3 spans 13 residues. V was pared by 5 bases and J by 7 bases, with 14 bases between. This chain's CDR3 is CSAGGLSGGELFF. The CDR3 bases are TGCAGTGCTGGGGGACTGTCAGGCGGGGAGCTGTTTTTT.

The chain combines TRBV5-4 with TRBJ2-2; 10 nucleotides agree with TRBD2. Germline V gene lookup returns CDR1 SGHNT and CDR2 YYREEE (reference sequence). V lost 1 base and J lost 7; bases outside the gene matches: 7. The CDR3 is made up of 16 amino acids. The CDR3 here is CASSLTAGGPIGELFF. CDR3 sequence (DNA): TGTGCCAGCAGCTTGACAGCGGGAGGGCCCATCGGGGAGCTGTTTTTT.

The J gene is TRBJ2-1, the V gene TRBV24-1, with D possibly called TRBD1 or TRBD2 (6 bases each). CDR3 length: 15 residues. Trimming stripped 3 bases from V and 9 bases from J, with 17 bases between. Germline CDR1 is KGHDR and CDR2 is SFDVKD. The CDR3, as DNA: TGTGCCACCAGTGATCCCGGCGGGACATTCAGTGAGCAGTTCTTC. Its protein product is CATSDPGGTFSEQFF.

This clonotype was picked up a small number of times. The chain is built from TRBV29-1 and TRBJ2-5, with D perhaps being TRBD1 or TRBD2 (5 bases each). Trimming stripped 7 bases from V and 3 bases from J, with 18 bases between. Germline V gene sequence: CDR1 SQVTM, CDR2 ANQGSEA. The CDR3 totals 14 residues. The CDR3 DNA is TGCAGCGGAGGGCCGGGGCCCGTAGAAGAGACCCAGTACTTC. Protein sequence: CSGGPGPVEETQYF.

The J gene is TRBJ2-1, the V gene TRBV7-8; 11 bases are a match to TRBD2. The CDR3 length is 14 residues. CDR1 SGHVS and CDR2 FQNEAQ come from the germline V gene. V lost 7 bases and J lost 7; bases outside the gene matches: 6. In nucleotides, the CDR3 is TGTGCCAGCAAACTAGCGGGAGAAGTAAATGAGCAGTTCTTC. Its protein is CASKLAGEVNEQFF.

The CDR3 loop is CASSLNPRTEAFF. In DNA, the CDR3 is TGTGCCAGCAGTTTAAATCCCCGGACTGAAGCTTTCTTT. The chain uses TRBV27 and TRBJ1-1; D not certain. The V end lost 2 bases, the J end lost 5 bases, and 9 bases lay between the germline ends. Germline lookup yields CDR1 MNHEY and CDR2 SMNVEV (reference sequence). CDR3 length: 13 residues.

The chain links TRBV10-3 to TRBJ2-1; TRBD2 aligns across 10 bases. CDR1 and CDR2 from the germline V gene are ENHRY and SYGVKD. This CDR3 spans 16 amino acids. With 7 bases clipped from V and 5 bases from J, the junction kept 11 bases outside the gene matches. The DNA for the CDR3 is TGTGCCATCAAGGGGCAGCGGGAGGGCCGGGACAATGAGCAGTTCTTC. This sequence encodes CAIKGQREGRDNEQFF.

In this sample, this clonotype turned up many times. The chain couples TRBV6-1 to TRBJ2-1; a weak D match, TRBD2 (6 bases). Germline CDR1 MNHNS, CDR2 SASEGT. The V gene lost 6 bases and the J gene lost 6 bases, with 18 bases spanning the gap. The CDR3 sequence is 15 residues long. In DNA, the CDR3 is TGTGCCAGCAGGGGATCGGAGGGGATTACCAATGAGCAGTTCTTC. Translation: CASRGSEGITNEQFF.